This T cell receptor beta chain was profiled in a study of early T cells in non-severe SARS-CoV-2 infection. For the study at large: Investigators sequenced bulk RNA drawn from unsorted whole blood, and chains remained unpaired.

Molecules of cDNA were individually given unique molecular identifiers that were attached to them. MiXCR, run by TCRdb on the 5' RACE reads, gives a single entry per CDR3 protein. The data hold about 92,000 distinct CDR3 sequences, with about 14% observed a single time. This clonotype came up many times. Its matching antigen is unknown. The CDR3 is 17 amino acids. Looked up from germline, CDR1 is MRHNA and CDR2 is SNTAGT. J lost 6 bases, V lost 4 bases, and 13 bases had no gene match. Study conclusions and caveats: The VDJdb matching leaned toward anti-spike CD8 responses and overlooked private and CD4 specificities.

Sequencing input: whole blood. The TCR comes from an adult who was a healthcare worker with PCR-confirmed SARS-CoV-2 infection or an uninfected control (not recorded which). The chain couples TRBV6-4 to TRBJ2-1, with 9 bases identical to TRBD1. The CDR3 loop is CASSAGQGSPQGNEQFF. CDR3 DNA: TGTGCCAGCAGTGCGGGACAGGGTAGCCCTCAGGGCAATGAGCAGTTCTTC.